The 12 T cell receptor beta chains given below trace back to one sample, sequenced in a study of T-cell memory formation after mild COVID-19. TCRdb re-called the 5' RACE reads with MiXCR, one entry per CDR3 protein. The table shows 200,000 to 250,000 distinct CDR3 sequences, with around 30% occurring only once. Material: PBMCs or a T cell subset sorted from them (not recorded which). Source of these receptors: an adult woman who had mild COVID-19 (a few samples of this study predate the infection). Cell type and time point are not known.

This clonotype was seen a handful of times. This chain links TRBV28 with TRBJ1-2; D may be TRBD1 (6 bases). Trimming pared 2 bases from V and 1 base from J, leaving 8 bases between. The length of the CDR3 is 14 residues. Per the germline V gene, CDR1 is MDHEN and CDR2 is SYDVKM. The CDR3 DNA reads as TGTGCCAGCAGTTTACTACAGGGTAACTATGGCTACACCTTC. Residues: CASSLLQGNYGYTF.

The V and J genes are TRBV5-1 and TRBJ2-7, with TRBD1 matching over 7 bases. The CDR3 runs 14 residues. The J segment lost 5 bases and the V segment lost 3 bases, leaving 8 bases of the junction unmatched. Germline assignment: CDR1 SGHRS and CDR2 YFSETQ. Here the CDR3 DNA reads TGCGCCAGCAGCTATGGAACAGGGGCGGACGAGCAGTACTTC. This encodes CASSYGTGADEQYF.

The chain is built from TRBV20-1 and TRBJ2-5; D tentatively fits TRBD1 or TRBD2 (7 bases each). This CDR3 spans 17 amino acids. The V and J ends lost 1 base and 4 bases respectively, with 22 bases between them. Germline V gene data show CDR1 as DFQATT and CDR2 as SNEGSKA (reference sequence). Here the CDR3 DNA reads TGCAGTGCTAGAGGAGGGGGCTTTAGCGGGTACGGAGAGACCCAGTACTTC. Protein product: CSARGGGFSGYGETQYF.

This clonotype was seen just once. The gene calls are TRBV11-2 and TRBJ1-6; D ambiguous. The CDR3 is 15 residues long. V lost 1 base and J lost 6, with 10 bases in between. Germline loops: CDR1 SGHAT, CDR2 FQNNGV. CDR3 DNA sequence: TGTGCCAGCAGCTTAGTAGGGTCTACTAATTCACCCCTCCACTTT. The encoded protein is CASSLVGSTNSPLHF.

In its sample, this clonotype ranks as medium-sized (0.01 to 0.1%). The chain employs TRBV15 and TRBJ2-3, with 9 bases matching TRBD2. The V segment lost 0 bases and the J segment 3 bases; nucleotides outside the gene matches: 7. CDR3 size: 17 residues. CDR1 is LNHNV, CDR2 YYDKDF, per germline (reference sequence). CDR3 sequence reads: CATSRDRLAAATDTQYF. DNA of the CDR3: TGTGCCACCAGCAGAGATCGACTAGCGGCGGCAACAGATACGCAGTATTTT.

CDR3: CASSGTSGGADTQYF. The CDR3 bases are TGTGCCAGCAGTGGGACTAGCGGGGGAGCAGATACGCAGTATTTT. The J gene is TRBJ2-3, the V gene TRBV6-1; 13 nucleotides match TRBD2. CDR3 length equals 15 residues. Trimming cost V 4 bases and J 4 bases; bases outside gene matches: 2. Germline lookup yields CDR1 MNHNS and CDR2 SASEGT.

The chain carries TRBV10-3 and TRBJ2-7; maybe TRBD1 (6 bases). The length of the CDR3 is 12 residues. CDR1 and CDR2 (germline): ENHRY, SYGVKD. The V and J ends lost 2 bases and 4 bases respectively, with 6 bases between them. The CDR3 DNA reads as TGTGCCATCAGTGAGACAGGGTACGAGCAGTACTTC. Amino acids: CAISETGYEQYF.

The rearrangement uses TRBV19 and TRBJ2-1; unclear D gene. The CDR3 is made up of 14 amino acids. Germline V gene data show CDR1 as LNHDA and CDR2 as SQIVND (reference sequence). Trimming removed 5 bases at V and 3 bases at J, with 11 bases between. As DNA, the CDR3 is TGTGCCAGTAGTTCAGGCGGCGACTACAATGAGCAGTTCTTC. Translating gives CASSSGGDYNEQFF.

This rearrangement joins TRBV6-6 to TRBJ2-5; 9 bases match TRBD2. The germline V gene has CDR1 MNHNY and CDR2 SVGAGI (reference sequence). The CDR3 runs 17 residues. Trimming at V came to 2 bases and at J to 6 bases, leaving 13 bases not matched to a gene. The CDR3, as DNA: TGTGCCAGCAGTTACCAAGGAGGCGGGGGGGCCGGAAAGACCCAGTACTTC. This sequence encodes CASSYQGGGGAGKTQYF.

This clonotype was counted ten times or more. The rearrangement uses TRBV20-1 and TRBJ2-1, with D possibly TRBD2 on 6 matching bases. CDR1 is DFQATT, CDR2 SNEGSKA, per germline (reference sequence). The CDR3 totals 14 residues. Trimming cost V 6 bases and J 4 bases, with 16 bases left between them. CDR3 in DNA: TGCAGTGCCTCGGCGCGGGACGTATACAATGAGCAGTTCTTC. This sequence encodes CSASARDVYNEQFF.

The CDR3 is CAWSPQAGPWQPQHF. CDR3 coding DNA: TGTGCCTGGAGTCCACAGGCTGGGCCCTGGCAGCCCCAGCATTTT. The rearrangement uses TRBV30 and TRBJ1-5, with D tentatively TRBD1 (5 bases). Trimming took 2 bases from V and 7 from J, leaving 18 bases between them. The CDR3 totals 15 residues. The germline CDR1 and CDR2 sequences are GTSNPN and SVGIG (reference sequence).

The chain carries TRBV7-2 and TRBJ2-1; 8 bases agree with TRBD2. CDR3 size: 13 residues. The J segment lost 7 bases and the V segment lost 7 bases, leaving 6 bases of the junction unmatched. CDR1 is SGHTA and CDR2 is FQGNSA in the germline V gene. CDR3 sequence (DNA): TGTGCCAGCACCCGGGGGGGCCAAAATGAGCAGTTCTTC. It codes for CASTRGGQNEQFF.